These T cell receptor beta chains were read from a single sample in a study of patients and donors after allogeneic stem cell transplantation. Each CDR3 protein gets one entry after TCRdb re-called the RT-PCR reads with MiXCR. The sample holds approximately 170,000 distinct CDR3 sequences, approximately 24% seen once. The specimen sequenced was blood, either unsorted or a sorted T cell fraction (not recorded which). Receptor source: a human donor who was either an allogeneic HSCT recipient or a stem cell or donor lymphocyte infusion donor (not recorded which). It is not recorded whose cells these are; they may come from a transplant donor. CDR3s include the opening cysteine and the closing phenylalanine or tryptophan. D genes are given only for firm matches. Size is omitted from some rows. Given values are once, few, many or a class for expanded clones.

clone size	V gene	J gene	D gene	CDR3 DNA	CDR3 protein
.	TRBV29-1	TRBJ2-3	.	TGCAGCGTTGTCGGTCGCCTGGCGGTCACAGATACGCAGTATTTT	CSVVGRLAVTDTQYF
.	TRBV5-1	TRBJ2-7	.	TGCGCCAGCAGCTTGGGAGTTCGCAGTTACGAGCAGTACTTC	CASSLGVRSYEQYF
.	TRBV3-1	TRBJ2-3	TRBD2	TGTGCCAGCAGCCAACTTTCTAGCGGGGCAGATACGCAGTATTTT	CASSQLSSGADTQYF
.	TRBV29-1	TRBJ1-2	.	TGCAGCGTTGCGGCAATGGGAGACTATGGCTACACCTTC	CSVAAMGDYGYTF
.	TRBV5-4	TRBJ2-4	TRBD1	TGTGCCAGCAGCTCCCGGACAGGGAACATTCAGTACTTC	CASSSRTGNIQYF
few	TRBV9	TRBJ2-1	.	TGTGCCAGCAGCGTAGACAGGGGAGGTAATGAGCAGTTCTTC	CASSVDRGGNEQFF
few	TRBV20-1	TRBJ1-2	.	TGCAGTGCCCTAGATTGGGATGGCTACACCTTC	CSALDWDGYTF
once	TRBV20-1	TRBJ2-1	.	TGCAGTGCTAGGAGGACAGCCTTGAGTGAGCAGTTCTTC	CSARRTALSEQFF
.	TRBV29-1	TRBJ1-2	.	.	CSVKTGSNYGCTF
few	TRBV18	TRBJ2-7	TRBD2	TGTGCCAGCTCCCATGGACTAGCGGGGTCGAACGAGCAGTACTTC	CASSHGLAGSNEQYF
once	TRBV5-1	TRBJ1-1	.	TGCGCCAGCAGCTTGGCACATAACTCGAACACTGAAGCTTTCTTT	CASSLAHNSNTEAFF
many	TRBV29-1	TRBJ1-1	TRBD1	TGCAGCGGCCGGGACAGGGGTTTGATCGGTGAAGCTTTCTTT	CSGRDRGLIGEAFF
few	TRBV6-5	TRBJ1-3	TRBD1	TGTGCCAGCAGTTATGACAGGGACTCTGGAAACACCATATATTTT	CASSYDRDSGNTIYF
.	TRBV5-1	TRBJ1-4	TRBD1	TGCGCCAGCAGCCCGGAGGGGGCCAGTCGGGAAAAACTGTTTTTT	CASSPEGASREKLFF
few	TRBV28	TRBJ1-1	TRBD1	TGTGCCAGCAGTTCAATGGACAGGGGGCTATATGAAGCTTTCTTT	CASSSMDRGLYEAFF
.	TRBV7-2	TRBJ1-1	.	TGTGCCAGCAGCTTAGACGTCGGGGCAGGGAGAGCTTTCTTT	CASSLDVGAGRAFF
many	TRBV20-1	TRBJ1-1	.	TGCAGTGCCCAGGAAACCCGCCCTGAAGCTTTCTTT	CSAQETRPEAFF
.	TRBV12-3/TRBV12-4	TRBJ1-1	TRBD1	TGTGCCAGCAGTTTCCAGGGGGCGGGTACTGAAGCTTTCTTT	CASSFQGAGTEAFF
.	TRBV14	TRBJ1-2	.	TGTGCCAGCAGCCAAGAAACCTCATCTAACTATGGCTACACCTTC	CASSQETSSNYGYTF
.	TRBV12-3/TRBV12-4	TRBJ2-3	TRBD1	TGTGCCAGCAGTTTTGGGACAGGCACAGATACGCAGTATTTT	CASSFGTGTDTQYF
.	TRBV5-1	TRBJ2-7	.	TGCGCCAGCAGCTACCAGAAATCCTACGAGCAGTACTTC	CASSYQKSYEQYF
few	TRBV3-1	TRBJ1-1	.	TGTGCCAGCACCACCCGGGAGGGTACTGAAGCTTTCTTT	CASTTREGTEAFF
.	TRBV5-1	TRBJ2-3	.	TGCGCCAGCAGCGAGATGACAGGTCCCCCCACAGATACGCAGTATTTT	CASSEMTGPPTDTQYF
.	TRBV19	TRBJ1-6	.	TGTGCCAGTCCTCAGGGCCCCTCGTCCCTCCACTTT	CASPQGPSSLHF
many	TRBV12-3/TRBV12-4	TRBJ1-1	.	TGTGCCAGCAACATAGCCCTGAACACTGAAGCTTTCTTT	CASNIALNTEAFF
few	TRBV6-5	TRBJ2-1	TRBD2	TGTGCCAGCAGTGGGACTAGCGGGAGTATTGGCAATGAGCAGTTCTTC	CASSGTSGSIGNEQFF
.	TRBV5-1	TRBJ2-3	TRBD1	TGCGCCAGCGACAGGGGGACACCCTACACAGATACGCAGTATTTT	CASDRGTPYTDTQYF
.	TRBV7-8	TRBJ2-1	.	TGTGCCAGCAGCACACAACAGCACTCCTACAATGAGCAGTTCTTC	CASSTQQHSYNEQFF
.	TRBV25-1	TRBJ1-5	.	TGTGCCAGCAGTGTTTCGGGGGACGGGCAGCCCCAGCATTTT	CASSVSGDGQPQHF